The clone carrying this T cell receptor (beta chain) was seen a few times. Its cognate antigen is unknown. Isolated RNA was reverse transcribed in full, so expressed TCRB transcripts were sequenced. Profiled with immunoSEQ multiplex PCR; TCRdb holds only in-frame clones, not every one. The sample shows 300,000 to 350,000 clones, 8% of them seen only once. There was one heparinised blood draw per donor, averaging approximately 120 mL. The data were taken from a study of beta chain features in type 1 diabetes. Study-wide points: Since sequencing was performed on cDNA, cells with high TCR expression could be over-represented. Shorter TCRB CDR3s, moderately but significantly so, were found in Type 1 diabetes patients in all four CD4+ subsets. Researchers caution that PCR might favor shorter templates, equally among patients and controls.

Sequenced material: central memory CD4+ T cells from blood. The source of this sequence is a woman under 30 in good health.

The CDR3 loop is CASSHGAGGSDTQYF. The CDR3 DNA is TGCGCCAGCAGCCACGGAGCGGGAGGGTCAGATACGCAGTATTTT. The chain carries TRBV4-3 and TRBJ2-3, with 10 nucleotides matching TRBD2. V lost 3 bases, J lost 4 bases, and 4 bases stayed unmatched. The CDR3 has 15 amino acids. CDR1 is LGHNA, CDR2 YSLEER, per germline.